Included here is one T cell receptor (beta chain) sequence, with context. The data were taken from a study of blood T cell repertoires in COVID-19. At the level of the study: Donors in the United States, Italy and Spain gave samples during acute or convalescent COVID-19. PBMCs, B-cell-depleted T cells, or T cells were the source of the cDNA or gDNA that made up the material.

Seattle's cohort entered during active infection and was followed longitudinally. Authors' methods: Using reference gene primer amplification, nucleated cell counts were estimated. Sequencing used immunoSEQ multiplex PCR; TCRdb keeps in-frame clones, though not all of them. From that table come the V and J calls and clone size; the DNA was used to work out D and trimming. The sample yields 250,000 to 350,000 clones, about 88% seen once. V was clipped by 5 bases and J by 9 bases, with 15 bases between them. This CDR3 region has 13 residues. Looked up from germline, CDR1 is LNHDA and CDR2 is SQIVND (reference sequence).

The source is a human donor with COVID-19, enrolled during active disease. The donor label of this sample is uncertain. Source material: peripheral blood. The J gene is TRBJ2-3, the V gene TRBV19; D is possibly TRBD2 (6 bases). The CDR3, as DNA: TGTGCCAGTAGTGGGGACTCTTCAGGGACGCAGTATTTT. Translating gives CASSGDSSGTQYF.